These 10 T cell receptor beta chains came from one sample sequenced in a study of T cell repertoires in cytomegalovirus infection. TCRdb reanalysed the reads using MiXCR and keeps one entry per CDR3 protein. This table holds 200,000 or so distinct CDR3 sequences, 30% to 45% found once. No antigen has been assigned to these receptors. The sample was CD8+ T cells from cultured PBMCs, taken from culture after CMV antigen stimulation. These receptors originate from a human donor in good health (CMV status not recorded). Some clones in this sample may be carry-over from other donors' samples.

This clonotype has a handful of counts. The chain has TRBV6-2 or TRBV6-3 and TRBJ2-1, with a tentative D call TRBD2 (7 bases). Trimming shortened V by 9 bases and J by 4 bases, and 16 bases separated the two germline ends. This CDR3 is 14 amino acids long. Germline V gene data show CDR1 as MNHEY and CDR2 as SVGEGT. The CDR3 protein is CASVGGAIYNEQFF. As DNA, the CDR3 is TGTGCCAGTGTGGGGGGGGCAATTTACAATGAGCAGTTCTTC.

V usage is TRBV7-6 and J usage is TRBJ2-2; D may be TRBD1 (6 bases). This CDR3 region has 12 residues. Trimming stripped 6 bases from V and 12 bases from J, with 14 bases between. Per the germline V gene, CDR1 is SGHVS and CDR2 is FNYEAQ. The CDR3: CASSLEGDQLFF. The CDR3 nucleotides read TGTGCCAGCAGTCTAGAGGGGGACCAGCTGTTTTTT.

This clonotype was seen a few times. V is TRBV28 and J is TRBJ2-7; 7 bases align to TRBD1. Germline trimming cut 7 bases from V and 5 bases from J; bases unmatched to any gene: 2. The CDR3 totals 11 residues. The germline CDR1 and CDR2 sequences are MDHEN and SYDVKM. This CDR3 is CASNDRDEQYF. Here the CDR3 DNA reads TGTGCCAGCAACGACAGGGACGAGCAGTACTTC.

The V gene is TRBV6-1, the J gene TRBJ2-3; D gene ambiguous. In germline, CDR1 is MNHNS, CDR2 SASEGT. The CDR3 spans 14 residues. Trimming left V 4 bases short and J 5 bases short, with 13 bases between. Here the CDR3 DNA reads TGTGCCAGCAGTGTATTGGTGCAGGAAGATACGCAGTATTTT. It codes for CASSVLVQEDTQYF.

The chain uses TRBV19 and TRBJ1-2; D gene uncertain. The CDR3 runs 15 residues. The germline gives CDR1 LNHDA, CDR2 SQIVND (reference sequence). Trimming left V 3 bases short and J 8 bases short, with 19 bases between. DNA of the CDR3: TGTGCCAGTAGTATCTTAAGTGGAGGAGAGAGGGGCTACACCTTC. As protein: CASSILSGGERGYTF.

The sample holds many counts of this clonotype. The chain carries TRBV7-8 and TRBJ2-1; D unresolved. Looked up from germline, CDR1 is SGHVS and CDR2 is FQNEAQ. The V end was cut by 4 bases, the J end by 6 bases, with 13 bases between. This CDR3 has 14 residues. This CDR3 is CASSSRLTGNEQFF. DNA of the CDR3: TGTGCCAGCAGCTCCCGTCTGACGGGCAATGAGCAGTTCTTC.

This clonotype was found a few times. This chain connects TRBV28 to TRBJ2-2; 9 nucleotides match TRBD1. CDR1 is MDHEN, CDR2 SYDVKM, per germline. The junction had 6 bases not matched to a gene; V was cut back by 3 bases and J by 4 bases. This CDR3 region has 16 residues. The CDR3 sequence: CASSLYRGLSTGELFF. As DNA, the CDR3 is TGTGCCAGCAGTTTGTACAGGGGGCTAAGCACCGGGGAGCTGTTTTTT.

This clonotype was counted between two and nine times. J is TRBJ2-1 and V is TRBV19; 10 bases map to TRBD1. The germline V gene has CDR1 LNHDA and CDR2 SQIVND (reference sequence). The CDR3 spans 15 residues. V lost 6 bases, J lost 7 bases, and 9 bases stayed unmatched. The CDR3 nucleotides are TGTGCCAGTAGCTTCCGGGACAGGGGTGGGAATGAGCAGTTCTTC. Protein: CASSFRDRGGNEQFF.

This clonotype was seen a few times. The chain has TRBV12-3 or TRBV12-4 and TRBJ2-5; 8 positions agree with TRBD1. V lost 2 bases to trimming and J lost 4 bases; unmatched junction nucleotides: 3. The CDR3 spans 14 residues. In DNA, the CDR3 is TGTGCCAGCAGTTTAACCAGGGGGCGAGAGACCCAGTACTTC. Translated, it gives CASSLTRGRETQYF.

V and J are TRBV28 and TRBJ1-1; D is unresolved. The CDR3 covers 15 residues. Germline V lookup: CDR1 MDHEN, CDR2 SYDVKM. With 1 base removed from V and 0 bases from J, the gap between germline ends came to 9 bases. The CDR3 here is CASSLFKQLNTEAFF. DNA for the CDR3: TGTGCCAGCAGTTTATTTAAGCAGTTGAACACTGAAGCTTTCTTT.